The following is a T cell receptor beta chain sequence with its context. The protocol was immunoSEQ multiplex PCR, while the TCRdb copy is restricted to in-frame clones and leaves out a portion. Of 30,000 to 45,000 clones listed, approximately 69% were seen once; the top ten hold around 14%. This sample was taken from a study of PD-1 blockade in classical Hodgkin lymphoma. Patients all relapsed after autologous stem cell transplantation, and there was variation in brentuximab vedotin exposure. J lost 4 bases, V lost 5 bases, and 5 bases had no gene match. In germline, CDR1 is MNHEY, CDR2 SVGAGI. The CDR3 is 13 amino acids.

The receptor's source is a human donor with classical Hodgkin lymphoma. The chain uses TRBV6-5 and TRBJ2-7, with 7 bases matching TRBD2. Source: peripheral blood mononuclear cells (PBMCs), taken before the second cycle of nivolumab. In DNA, the CDR3 is TGTGCCAGCAGTATAATGGGGGGGTACGAGCAGTACTTC. It is translated as CASSIMGGYEQYF.